This record looks at one TCR beta chain sequence and its context. Germline values: CDR1 SEHNR, CDR2 FQNEAQ (reference sequence). CDR3 length: 17 residues. Trimming took 1 base from V and 1 from J, leaving 15 bases between them. The study ran its PCR with 60 Vbeta and 13 Jbeta primers. TCRdb's copy holds only in-frame clones and misses some; the assay was immunoSEQ multiplex PCR. The profile shows more than 110,000 clones, 80% of them singletons. The data originate from a study of cytomegalovirus exposure and HLA in healthy donors. The chain is built from TRBV7-9 and TRBJ2-3; D perhaps matches TRBD1 (5 bases). The TCR was taken from a male donor in good health and CMV-seronegative. The material sequenced was PBMCs. CDR3 amino acids: CASSLGFFDSRTDTQYF. In nucleotides, the CDR3 is TGTGCCAGCAGCTTAGGATTCTTTGACAGCCGCACAGATACGCAGTATTTT. Using reference TRBV7-9 and TRBJ2-3 for the parts outside the CDR3, the full variable domain is DTGVSQNPRHKITKRGQNVTFRCDPISEHNRLYWYRQTLGQGPEFLTYFQNEAQLEKSRLLSDRFSAERPKGSFSTLEIQRTEQGDSAMYLCASSLGFFDSRTDTQYFGPGTRLTVL.